Listed below are T cell receptor beta chains from one sample, sequenced in a study of blood T cell repertoires in COVID-19. Clones were read by immunoSEQ multiplex PCR, and TCRdb kept only the in-frame ones, dropping some. The sample contains more than 300,000 clones, roughly nine tenths of which appear only once. The sequencing input was PBMCs or T cells enriched from blood (not recorded which). These receptors originate from a woman in her 30s who had recovered from COVID-19. Both conserved end residues are part of each CDR3. Fields, in order: V gene, CDR3 protein.

v_call: TRBV4-3
cdr3_aa: CASSQLVRGSGANVLTF

v_call: TRBV5-4
cdr3_aa: CASSSPVFQRGRTDTQYF

v_call: TRBV7-9
cdr3_aa: CASSFGGVDNEQFF

v_call: TRBV28
cdr3_aa: CASSSGQGHEQYF

v_call: TRBV6-4
cdr3_aa: CASKGGDTGELFF

v_call: TRBV5-1
cdr3_aa: CASSFSGTGGEKLFF

v_call: TRBV6-5
cdr3_aa: CASSPLDRAKGYTF

v_call: TRBV29-1
cdr3_aa: CSAEDRATGELFF

v_call: TRBV6-5
cdr3_aa: CASSYQPHGQQDGYTF

v_call: TRBV27
cdr3_aa: CASSLWASNPYEQYF

v_call: TRBV20-1
cdr3_aa: CSASESFETQYF

v_call: TRBV18
cdr3_aa: CASSPTGGYGYTF

v_call: TRBV30
cdr3_aa: CAWSVGLAELEQFF

v_call: TRBV1
cdr3_aa: CTRIQAGYEQYF

v_call: TRBV10-3
cdr3_aa: CAIESGLAGFHEQFF

v_call: TRBV3-1/TRBV3-2
cdr3_aa: CASSHPGPQHF

v_call: TRBV29-1
cdr3_aa: CSVEDPDSFYEQYF

v_call: TRBV19
cdr3_aa: CASSQQDNQPQHF

v_call: TRBV3-1/TRBV3-2
cdr3_aa: CASSSLTSGRNEQFF

v_call: TRBV29-1
cdr3_aa: CSPSGGSGGNEQFF

v_call: TRBV27
cdr3_aa: CASSLRGQFNYGYTF

v_call: TRBV4-1
cdr3_aa: CASTPTGTNEKLFF

v_call: TRBV9
cdr3_aa: CASSSQTTGGGGYTF

v_call: TRBV6-5
cdr3_aa: CFTWAGGHEQFF

v_call: TRBV7-2
cdr3_aa: CASSPHQGLNTGELFF

v_call: TRBV28
cdr3_aa: CASIPRQGTEAFF

v_call: TRBV5-8
cdr3_aa: CASSLSGGLPNTGELFF

v_call: TRBV3-1/TRBV3-2
cdr3_aa: CASSQQQGDTEAFF

v_call: TRBV7-9
cdr3_aa: CASTYQIRQTGELFF

v_call: TRBV23-1
cdr3_aa: CASPRGGYYEQYF

v_call: TRBV6-6
cdr3_aa: CASTREPSGNTIYF

v_call: TRBV25-1
cdr3_aa: CASEPSNYGTMNTEAFF

v_call: TRBV19
cdr3_aa: CASNNQGTYGYTF

v_call: TRBV4-1
cdr3_aa: CASSQGDRHSRNEQFF

v_call: TRBV12-3/TRBV12-4
cdr3_aa: CASRPQGYSPLHF

v_call: TRBV20-1
cdr3_aa: CSASYGGSSRRYEQFF

v_call: TRBV5-4
cdr3_aa: CASSFRLASMDEQFF